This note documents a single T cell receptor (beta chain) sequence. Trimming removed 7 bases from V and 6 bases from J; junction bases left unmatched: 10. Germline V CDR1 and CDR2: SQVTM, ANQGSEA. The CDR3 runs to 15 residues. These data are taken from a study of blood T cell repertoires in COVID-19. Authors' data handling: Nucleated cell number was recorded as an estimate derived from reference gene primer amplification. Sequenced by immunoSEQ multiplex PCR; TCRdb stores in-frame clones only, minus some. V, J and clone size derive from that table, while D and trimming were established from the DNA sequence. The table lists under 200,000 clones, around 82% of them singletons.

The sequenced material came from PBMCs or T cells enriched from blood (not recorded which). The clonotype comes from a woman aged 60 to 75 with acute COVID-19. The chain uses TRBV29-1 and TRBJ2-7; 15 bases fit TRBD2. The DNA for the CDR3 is TGCAGCGCTGGCGGACTAGCGGGAGGGTTAAGCGAGCAGTACTTC. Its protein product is CSAGGLAGGLSEQYF.